The source of this T cell receptor (beta chain) is a study of OX40 agonist ivuxolimab in advanced cancers. Overall study context: Every 2 weeks, ivuxolimab was infused into the patients intravenously at between 0.01 and 10 mg/kg. Study results and limitations: CD4+ and CD8+ blood T cells expanded clonally by week 6 at 0.1 to 3.0 mg/kg.

In this sample, this clone turned up a few times. Its antigen is currently unknown. This CDR3 is 15 amino acids long. Germline CDR1 and CDR2: MNHNS and SASEGT. Trimming shortened V by 10 bases and J by 4 bases, and 21 bases separated the two germline ends. No patient had autoimmune disease or received systemic immunosuppression. Using immunoSEQ multiplex PCR, the repertoire was profiled, and TCRdb retains in-frame clones only, with some absent. This table holds about 35,000 clones, 76% found once. The TCR sequence derives from an adult with an advanced solid tumor such as melanoma, head and neck, liver or kidney cancer. The input for sequencing was CD4+ or CD8+ T cells sorted from blood, taken in a trial of the OX40 agonist ivuxolimab. The rearrangement joins TRBV6-1 to TRBJ2-3; possibly TRBD2 for D (6 bases). CDR3: CATRFGEGRPDTQYF. The CDR3 DNA reads as TGTGCCACTAGATTCGGTGAGGGGAGGCCAGATACGCAGTATTTT.